This TCR beta chain was identified during a study of OX40 agonist ivuxolimab in advanced cancers. Study-level background: Partial response was recorded in three patients: one hepatocellular carcinoma and two cutaneous melanoma cases.

The germline V gene encodes CDR1 SGHAT and CDR2 FQNNGV. The CDR3 sequence is 13 residues long. The V gene lost 1 base and the J gene lost 3 bases, with 7 bases spanning the gap. Remarks on this clone: The target antigen is unknown.

The protocol was immunoSEQ multiplex PCR, while the TCRdb copy is restricted to in-frame clones and leaves out a portion. The repertoire holds more than 25,000 clones, with 85% as singletons. Study-level results: By week 6 at 0.1 to 3.0 mg/kg, blood CD4+ and CD8+ T cells had expanded clonally. Expanded clones belonging to CD8+ T cells outnumbered, on average, those of CD4+.

The sequence was collected from an adult with an advanced solid tumor such as melanoma, head and neck, liver or kidney cancer. The source was CD4+ or CD8+ T cells sorted from blood, collected in a trial of the OX40 agonist ivuxolimab. The chain links TRBV11-2 to TRBJ2-7; D uncertain. The CDR3 region is CASSLGPSYEQYF. In DNA, the CDR3 is TGTGCCAGCAGCTTAGGGCCTAGCTACGAGCAGTACTTC.